This T cell receptor (beta chain) was identified in a study of T cells in Graves' hyperthyroidism and ophthalmopathy. V gave up 6 bases and J gave up 5 bases, with 19 bases separating them. The CDR3 has 15 residues. Germline V gene sequence: CDR1 MDHEN, CDR2 SYDVKM. This clonotype was picked up many times. Individuals with ophthalmopathy presented a Clinical Activity Score of at least 3, a NOSPECS grade of at least 4 and a duration under 3 months. Together with thyroid ultrasound, orbital computed tomography, serum thyroxine and TRAb, clinical symptoms were used for diagnoses. Amplification of TCR beta CDR3 regions was performed using RNA transcripts as template. The study used the HTBI primer set for a first-round RT-PCR of the TCR CDR3. A single record per CDR3 protein comes from TCRdb applying MiXCR to the multiplex PCR reads. The sample shows approximately 380,000 distinct CDR3 sequences, roughly 18% of them seen only once.

Sequenced: blood. J is TRBJ2-5 and V is TRBV28; D might be TRBD1 or TRBD2, each matching 5 bases. The sequence came from a young man with Graves' ophthalmopathy. The CDR3 is CASSNIWGLVETQYF. The CDR3 bases are TGTGCCAGCAGCAACATCTGGGGGTTGGTGGAGACCCAGTACTTC.